This T cell receptor (beta chain) was identified during a study of beta chain features in type 1 diabetes. Broader study findings: Researchers report that Type 1 diabetes patients had moderately but significantly shorter TCRB CDR3s across all four CD4+ subsets.

As to this clone: Its specificity is unknown. This specimen includes other DNA sequences encoding the same CDR3.

The whole isolated RNA underwent reverse transcription, so sequencing captured expressed TCRB transcripts. Profiling relied on immunoSEQ multiplex PCR, and the TCRdb table lists in-frame clones only, not all of them. The data hold roughly 220,000 clones, with roughly 16% observed a single time. Trimming took 3 bases from V and 5 from J; bases not matched to a gene: 6. The germline CDR1 and CDR2 sequences are GTSNPN and SVGIG (reference sequence). This CDR3 has 13 residues. The sequencing sample was made of naive CD4+ T cells from blood. The genes are TRBV30 and TRBJ1-1; 7 nucleotides agree with TRBD1. This clonotype was obtained from a man aged 25 to 45 with type 1 diabetes. The DNA of the CDR3 is TGTGCCTGGAGCCGACAGGGAGGGACTGAAGCTTTCTTT. Protein: CAWSRQGGTEAFF.